This entry is about one T cell receptor beta chain. Its antigen is currently unknown. The sample is drawn from a study of cytomegalovirus exposure and HLA in healthy donors. At the level of the study: The approximately 120 validation repertoires used the same platform as the approximately 670 first-cohort repertoires (as reported by a later analysis).

The study, taken as a whole, reports: Subsequent analysis of the 120 or so validation repertoires found a tendency for first-cohort TCR clusters to co-occur.

Only in-frame clones appear in the TCRdb table, and some are missing; sequencing was by immunoSEQ multiplex PCR. The sample records approximately 280,000 clones, about 86% being singletons. This TCR was sampled from a woman aged 18 to 35 in good health and CMV-seronegative. Sequenced material: PBMCs.

CDR3 region: CASSQERTAHGYTF. The CDR3 DNA follows: TGTGCCAGCAGCCAAGAGAGGACAGCGCATGGCTACACCTTC. V usage is TRBV14 and J usage is TRBJ1-2; D possibly corresponds to TRBD1 (6 bases). V was clipped by 0 bases and J by 6 bases, with 11 bases between them. Germline V gene sequence: CDR1 SGHDN, CDR2 FVKESK. The CDR3 has 14 residues.